Presented here are 24 T cell receptor beta chains from one specimen sequenced in a study of cytomegalovirus exposure and HLA in healthy donors. The PCR had 60 Vbeta and 13 Jbeta primers. The data were produced by immunoSEQ multiplex PCR, yet TCRdb's version contains in-frame clones alone and is incomplete. The sample includes under 200,000 clones, approximately 86% of them seen just once. The sequenced sample consisted of PBMCs. The receptors were sampled from a woman under 40 in good health and CMV-seronegative.

Written as DNA, the CDR3 is TGCGCCAGCAGCCGCGAAGGGGTTGATACGCAGTATTTT. Encoded protein: CASSREGVDTQYF. V is TRBV5-1 and J is TRBJ2-3, with D perhaps matching TRBD1 (5 bases). CDR1 is SGHRS, CDR2 YFSETQ, per germline. The V end lost 4 bases, the J end lost 6 bases, and 12 bases lay between the germline ends. CDR3 length equals 13 residues.

The sample holds a few counts of this clone. CDR3 DNA sequence: TGCGCCAGCAGCCAACAGGGTGCGAACACTGAAGCTTTCTTT. This translates into CASSQQGANTEAFF. V gene TRBV4-1 combines with J gene TRBJ1-1; D is perhaps TRBD1 (5 bases). Germline V lookup: CDR1 MGHRA, CDR2 YSYEKL. V lost 2 bases to trimming and J lost 1 base, with 8 bases between them. The length of the CDR3 is 14 residues.

The chain uses TRBV5-5 and TRBJ1-5; 7 bases match TRBD1. Germline trimming cut 0 bases from V and 0 bases from J; bases unmatched to any gene: 6. There are 17 residues in the CDR3. Germline V gene sequence: CDR1 SGHKS, CDR2 YYEKEE (reference sequence). The CDR3 spells CASSLGQGPYSNQPQHF. The CDR3 DNA reads as TGTGCCAGCAGCTTGGGACAGGGCCCTTATAGCAATCAGCCCCAGCATTTT.

V gene TRBV6-1 combines with J gene TRBJ1-1, with a tentative D call TRBD1 (6 bases). V lost 8 bases and J 3 bases, leaving 16 bases between the germline ends. There are 14 residues in the CDR3. CDR1 and CDR2 (germline): MNHNS, SASEGT. This CDR3 is CASAPRRGDTEAFF. In DNA form, the CDR3 reads TGTGCCAGCGCCCCTCGCAGGGGAGACACTGAAGCTTTCTTT.

This rearrangement joins TRBV13 to TRBJ2-3; D unclear. The V gene lost 5 bases and the J gene lost 2 bases, with 11 bases spanning the gap. CDR1 PRHDT and CDR2 FYEKMQ come from the germline V gene (reference sequence). The CDR3 is 14 amino acids. CDR3 sequence reads: CASSVSEFTDTQYF. As DNA, the CDR3 is TGTGCCAGCAGCGTTTCCGAGTTCACAGATACGCAGTATTTT.

The chain uses TRBV10-1 and TRBJ1-2, with TRBD1 as a possible D gene (6 bases). V was pared by 5 bases and J by 8 bases, with 9 bases between. Germline CDR1 is WNHNN and CDR2 is SYGVQD (reference sequence). The CDR3 is 11 amino acids. DNA of the CDR3: TGCGCCAGCAGTTCAGGGGTCGGCTACACCTTC. Encoded protein: CASSSGVGYTF.

The V and J genes are TRBV18 and TRBJ2-3, with TRBD2 identical over 11 bases. The CDR3 consists of 14 residues. Trimming took 7 bases from V and 3 from J; bases not matched to a gene: 3. The germline CDR1 and CDR2 sequences are KGHSH and LQKENI. The CDR3 DNA reads as TGTGCCAGCTGCGCTAGCGGGAGGACAGATACGCAGTATTTT. Residues: CASCASGRTDTQYF.

The rearrangement links TRBV15 to TRBJ2-6; TRBD2 might be the D (6 bases). This CDR3 has 15 residues. V gave up 8 bases and J gave up 3 bases, with 14 bases separating them. Germline CDR1 reads LNHNV; CDR2 reads YYDKDF (reference sequence). CDR3 DNA sequence: TGTGCCACCTCCCTAGGAGGGAATGGGGCCAACGTCCTGACTTTC. Its protein product is CATSLGGNGANVLTF.

V and J are TRBV7-9 and TRBJ1-6; D might be TRBD1 (5 bases). The CDR3 spans 12 residues. CDR1 is SEHNR, CDR2 FQNEAQ, per germline (reference sequence). V was cut by 1 base and J by 10 bases, with 5 bases left in between. The DNA of the CDR3 is TGTGCCAGCAGCTTAGAGGGGTCACCCCTCCACTTT. The encoded protein is CASSLEGSPLHF.

The chain has TRBV7-2 and TRBJ1-5; D is ambiguous. The CDR3 consists of 15 residues. CDR1 and CDR2 (germline): SGHTA, FQGNSA. With 2 bases removed from V and 4 bases from J, the gap between germline ends came to 12 bases. The CDR3 DNA reads TGTGCCAGCAGCTTATCGACCCCCGGGAATCAGCCCCAGCATTTT. Translation: CASSLSTPGNQPQHF.

The gene calls are TRBV19 and TRBJ1-5; D perhaps matches TRBD1 (5 bases). CDR3 length: 12 residues. CDR1 and CDR2 (germline): LNHDA, SQIVND (reference sequence). The V gene lost 3 bases and the J gene lost 11 bases, with 11 bases spanning the gap. The CDR3 DNA is TGTGCCAGTAGTATTTGGGGCAGGGCCCAGCATTTT. Translation: CASSIWGRAQHF.

This CDR3 is CASSNPDRIGGYTF. Here the CDR3 DNA reads TGTGCCAGCAGTAACCCGGACAGGATTGGCGGCTACACCTTC. The J gene is TRBJ1-2, the V gene TRBV28; 7 nucleotides match TRBD1. The CDR3 consists of 14 residues. After removal of 5 bases from V and 8 bases from J, the junction contained 11 bases not matched to a gene. Germline V gene sequence: CDR1 MDHEN, CDR2 SYDVKM.

This clone was found a few times. The V call is TRBV6-1, the J call TRBJ2-7; tentative D call: TRBD2 (8 bases). The CDR3 length is 15 residues. Germline V gene sequence: CDR1 MNHNS, CDR2 SASEGT. V was clipped by 8 bases and J by 2 bases, with 19 bases between them. The CDR3 reads CASARGGDSAYEQYF. The CDR3 DNA sequence: TGTGCCAGCGCTCGGGGGGGGGACAGTGCCTACGAGCAGTACTTC.

J is TRBJ2-7 and V is TRBV2, with D maybe TRBD1 (5 bases). The length of the CDR3 is 12 residues. Germline CDR1 SNHLY, CDR2 FYNNEI. V lost 5 bases and J lost 1, with 6 bases in between. The DNA for the CDR3 is TGTGCCAGCAGTCGACAGTCCTACGAGCAGTACTTC. Translating gives CASSRQSYEQYF.

The chain has TRBV15 and TRBJ1-3; TRBD1 matches 8 bases. Unmatched junction bases numbered 5, after V lost 5 bases and J lost 2 bases. Per the germline V gene, CDR1 is LNHNV and CDR2 is YYDKDF (reference sequence). This CDR3 is built from 15 residues. The CDR3 spells CATSRSGGPGNTIYF. The CDR3 DNA follows: TGTGCCACCAGCCGATCAGGGGGCCCTGGAAACACCATATATTTT.

DNA of the CDR3: TGTGCCAGCAGTCCGAACAGGGGGCGCACCGGGGAGCTGTTTTTT. Its protein product is CASSPNRGRTGELFF. The chain recombines TRBV13 with TRBJ2-2, with 9 bases that match TRBD1. CDR3 length: 15 residues. The germline gives CDR1 PRHDT, CDR2 FYEKMQ (reference sequence). V trimming: 6 bases; J trimming: 4 bases; junction bases outside the gene matches: 6.

This chain joins TRBV7-9 and TRBJ1-4, with 8 nucleotides matching TRBD1. The junction had 7 bases not matched to a gene; V was cut back by 5 bases and J by 8 bases. The CDR3 runs 14 residues. The germline V gene has CDR1 SEHNR and CDR2 FQNEAQ (reference sequence). Here the CDR3 reads CASSAQGVGEKLFF. The CDR3 DNA follows: TGTGCCAGCAGCGCACAGGGGGTTGGAGAAAAACTGTTTTTT.

The chain joins TRBV7-9 to TRBJ2-3; TRBD2 agrees at 10 bases. This CDR3 has 15 residues. J lost 4 bases, V lost 4 bases, and 5 bases had no gene match. Germline V gene lookup returns CDR1 SEHNR and CDR2 FQNEAQ (reference sequence). The CDR3 loop is CASSSRSGGADTQYF. CDR3 DNA sequence: TGTGCCAGCAGCTCCCGAAGCGGGGGGGCAGATACGCAGTATTTT.

V usage is TRBV7-2 and J usage is TRBJ2-3; D gene ambiguous. The germline V gene encodes CDR1 SGHTA and CDR2 FQGNSA. The V and J ends lost 5 bases and 10 bases respectively, with 13 bases between them. This CDR3 has 12 residues. CDR3 amino acids: CASSRSTESQYF. Here the CDR3 DNA reads TGTGCCAGCAGCCGAAGTACAGAGTCGCAGTATTTT.

The chain links TRBV5-1 to TRBJ1-6, with D possibly being TRBD1 (6 bases). The CDR3 loop spans 14 amino acids. Trimming shortened V by 4 bases and J by 8 bases, and 13 bases separated the two germline ends. The germline gives CDR1 SGHRS, CDR2 YFSETQ. The chain's CDR3 is CASSRGAGDSPLHF. In DNA, the CDR3 is TGCGCCAGCAGCCGGGGGGCAGGGGATTCACCCCTCCACTTT.

The CDR3 region is CASKSVLAGVEQYF. The DNA for the CDR3 is TGTGCCAGCAAATCGGTCCTAGCGGGCGTCGAGCAGTACTTC. V gene TRBV6-1 combines with J gene TRBJ2-7; 8 nucleotides agree with TRBD2. Germline CDR1 and CDR2: MNHNS and SASEGT. The CDR3 runs 14 residues. The V gene end was trimmed by 7 bases and the J gene end by 6 bases; junction bases not matched to a gene: 11.

This chain joins TRBV27 and TRBJ2-2; 7 positions agree with TRBD1. The CDR3 totals 16 residues. The J segment lost 7 bases and the V segment lost 0 bases, leaving 8 bases of the junction unmatched. Germline V gene data show CDR1 as MNHEY and CDR2 as SMNVEV (reference sequence). The CDR3 loop reads CASSLSGQSYFGELFF. The DNA for the CDR3 is TGTGCCAGCAGTTTATCGGGACAGTCATACTTCGGGGAGCTGTTTTTT.

This clone was counted only a few times. The chain couples TRBV4-1 to TRBJ2-6; D not resolved. Germline CDR1 MGHRA, CDR2 YSYEKL. The CDR3 is 15 amino acids. The germline V and J ends were trimmed by 4 bases and 4 bases, with 11 bases remaining between them. DNA of the CDR3: TGCGCCAGCAGCCCTTGGCCAATCGGGGCCAACGTCCTGACTTTC. Its translation: CASSPWPIGANVLTF.

This clone was observed once. The chain is built from TRBV2 and TRBJ1-2; D not resolved. Germline assignment: CDR1 SNHLY and CDR2 FYNNEI. This CDR3 is built from 14 residues. Between the trimmed V and J ends, which lost 0 bases and 8 bases, there was a span of 13 bases. The CDR3 is CASSEALRLGGYTF. Written as DNA, the CDR3 is TGTGCCAGCAGTGAAGCGCTTCGACTAGGGGGCTACACCTTC.